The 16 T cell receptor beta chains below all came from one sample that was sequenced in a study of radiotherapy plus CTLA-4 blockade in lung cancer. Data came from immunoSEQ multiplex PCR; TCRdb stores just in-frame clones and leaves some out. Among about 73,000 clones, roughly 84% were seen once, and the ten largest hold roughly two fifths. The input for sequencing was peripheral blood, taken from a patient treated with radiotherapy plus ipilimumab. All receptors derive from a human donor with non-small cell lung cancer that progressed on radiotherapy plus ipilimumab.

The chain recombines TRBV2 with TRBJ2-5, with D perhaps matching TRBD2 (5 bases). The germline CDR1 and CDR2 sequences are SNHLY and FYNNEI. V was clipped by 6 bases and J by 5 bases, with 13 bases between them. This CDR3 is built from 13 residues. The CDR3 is CASSPDSRETQYF. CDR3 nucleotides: TGTGCCAGCAGCCCGGACTCGCGGGAGACCCAGTACTTC.

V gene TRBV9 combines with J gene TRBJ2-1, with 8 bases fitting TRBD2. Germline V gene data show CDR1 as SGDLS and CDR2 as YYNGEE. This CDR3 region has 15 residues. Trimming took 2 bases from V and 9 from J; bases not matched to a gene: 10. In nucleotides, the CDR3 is TGTGCCAGCAGCGTGAGGACTAGCAGCAGGGGTGAGCAGTTCTTC. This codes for CASSVRTSSRGEQFF.

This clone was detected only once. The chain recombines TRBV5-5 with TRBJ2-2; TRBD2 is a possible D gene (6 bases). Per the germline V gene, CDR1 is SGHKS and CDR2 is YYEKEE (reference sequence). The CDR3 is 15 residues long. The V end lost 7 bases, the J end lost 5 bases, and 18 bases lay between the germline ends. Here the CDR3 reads CASASFSAGTGELFF. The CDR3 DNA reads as TGTGCCAGCGCCTCCTTTTCCGCGGGAACCGGGGAGCTGTTTTTT.

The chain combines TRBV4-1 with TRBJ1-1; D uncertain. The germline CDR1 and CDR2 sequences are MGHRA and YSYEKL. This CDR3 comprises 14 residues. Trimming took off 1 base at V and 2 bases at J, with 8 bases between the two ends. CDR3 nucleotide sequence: TGCGCCAGCAGCCAAGCCGGAACTAACACTGAAGCTTTCTTT. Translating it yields CASSQAGTNTEAFF.

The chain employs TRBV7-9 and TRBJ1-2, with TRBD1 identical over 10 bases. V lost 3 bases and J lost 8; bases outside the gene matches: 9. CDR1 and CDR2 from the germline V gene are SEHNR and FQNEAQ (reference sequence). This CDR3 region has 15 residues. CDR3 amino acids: CASSLTGGEVGGYTF. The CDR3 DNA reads TGTGCCAGCAGCTTGACAGGGGGCGAGGTAGGCGGCTACACCTTC.

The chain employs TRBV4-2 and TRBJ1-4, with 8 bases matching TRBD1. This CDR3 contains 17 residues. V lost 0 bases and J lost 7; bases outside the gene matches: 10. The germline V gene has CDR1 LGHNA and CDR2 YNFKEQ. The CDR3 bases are TGTGCCAGCAGCCAAGAAATTAGGACAGGGTTAGGTGAAAAACTGTTTTTT. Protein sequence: CASSQEIRTGLGEKLFF.

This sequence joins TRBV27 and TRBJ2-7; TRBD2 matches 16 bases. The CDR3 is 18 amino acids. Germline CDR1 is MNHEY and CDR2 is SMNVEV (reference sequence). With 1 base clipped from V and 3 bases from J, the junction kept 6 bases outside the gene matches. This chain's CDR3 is CASSLYGGTSGRVYEQYV. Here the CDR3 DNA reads TGTGCCAGCAGTTTATATGGGGGGACTAGCGGGAGGGTCTACGAGCAGTACGTC.

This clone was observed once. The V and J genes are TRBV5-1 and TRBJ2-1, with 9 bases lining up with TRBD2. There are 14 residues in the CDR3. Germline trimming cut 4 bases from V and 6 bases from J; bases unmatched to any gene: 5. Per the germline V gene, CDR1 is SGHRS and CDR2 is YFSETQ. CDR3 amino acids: CASSILAGLNEQFF. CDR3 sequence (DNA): TGCGCCAGCAGCATTCTAGCGGGACTCAATGAGCAGTTCTTC.

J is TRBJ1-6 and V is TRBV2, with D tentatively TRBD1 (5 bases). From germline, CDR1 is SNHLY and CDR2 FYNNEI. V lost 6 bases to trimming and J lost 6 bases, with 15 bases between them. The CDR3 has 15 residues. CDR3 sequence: CASSARQNSNSPLHF. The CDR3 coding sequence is TGTGCCAGCAGCGCGAGACAGAATTCTAATTCACCCCTCCACTTT.

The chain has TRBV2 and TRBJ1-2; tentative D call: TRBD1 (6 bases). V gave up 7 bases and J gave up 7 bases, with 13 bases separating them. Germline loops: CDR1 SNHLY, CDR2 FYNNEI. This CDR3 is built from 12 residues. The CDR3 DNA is TGTGCCAGCAACCGAGGGGGACTTGGCTACACCTTC. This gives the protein CASNRGGLGYTF.

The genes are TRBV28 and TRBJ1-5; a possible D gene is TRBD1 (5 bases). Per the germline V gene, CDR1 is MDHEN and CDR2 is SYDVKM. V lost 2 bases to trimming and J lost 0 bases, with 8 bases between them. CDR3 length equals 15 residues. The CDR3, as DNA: TGTGCCAGCAGTTTAGAGGGGTATAGCAATCAGCCCCAGCATTTT. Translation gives CASSLEGYSNQPQHF.

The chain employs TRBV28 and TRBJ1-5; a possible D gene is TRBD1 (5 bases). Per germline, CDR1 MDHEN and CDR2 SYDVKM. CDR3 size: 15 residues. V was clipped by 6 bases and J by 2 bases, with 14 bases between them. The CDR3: CASSSGATGNQPQHF. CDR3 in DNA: TGTGCCAGCAGCAGCGGGGCGACGGGCAATCAGCCCCAGCATTTT.

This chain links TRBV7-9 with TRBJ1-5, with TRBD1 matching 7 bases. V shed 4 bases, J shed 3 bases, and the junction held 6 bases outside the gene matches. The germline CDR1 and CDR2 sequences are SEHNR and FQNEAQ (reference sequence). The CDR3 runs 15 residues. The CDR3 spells CASSSGQAANQPQHF. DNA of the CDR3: TGTGCCAGCAGCTCAGGACAGGCCGCCAATCAGCCCCAGCATTTT.

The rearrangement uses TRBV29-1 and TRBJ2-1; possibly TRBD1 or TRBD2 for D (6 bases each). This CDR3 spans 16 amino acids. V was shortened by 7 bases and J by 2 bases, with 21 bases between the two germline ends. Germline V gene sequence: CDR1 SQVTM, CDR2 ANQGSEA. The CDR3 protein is CSAGGYREKPYNEQFF. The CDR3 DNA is TGCAGCGCTGGGGGGTACAGGGAGAAGCCCTACAATGAGCAGTTCTTC.

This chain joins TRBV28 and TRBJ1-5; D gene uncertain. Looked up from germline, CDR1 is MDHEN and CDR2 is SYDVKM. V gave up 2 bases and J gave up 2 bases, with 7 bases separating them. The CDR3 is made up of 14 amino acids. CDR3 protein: CASSLVAGNQPQHF. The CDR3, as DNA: TGTGCCAGCAGTTTAGTCGCAGGCAATCAGCCCCAGCATTTT.

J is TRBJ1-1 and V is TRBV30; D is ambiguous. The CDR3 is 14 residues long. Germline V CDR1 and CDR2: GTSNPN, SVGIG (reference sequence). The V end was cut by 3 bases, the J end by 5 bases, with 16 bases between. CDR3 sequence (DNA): TGTGCCTGGAGCGCTGAGGGCTTCTGGACTGAAGCTTTCTTT. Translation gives CAWSAEGFWTEAFF.